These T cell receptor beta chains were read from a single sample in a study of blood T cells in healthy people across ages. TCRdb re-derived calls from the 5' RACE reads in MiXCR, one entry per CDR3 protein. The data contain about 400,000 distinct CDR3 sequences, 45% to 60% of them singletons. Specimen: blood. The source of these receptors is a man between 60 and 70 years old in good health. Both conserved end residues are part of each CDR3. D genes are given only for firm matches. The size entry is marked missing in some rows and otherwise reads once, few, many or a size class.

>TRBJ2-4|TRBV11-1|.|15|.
CASSLNARFISSPYF
TGTGCCAGCAGCTTAAACGCCAGATTTATCTCGTCACCGTACTTC
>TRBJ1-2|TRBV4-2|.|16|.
CASSPQSLRAHYGYTF
TGTGCCAGCAGCCCACAGAGCTTAAGGGCGCACTATGGCTACACCTTC
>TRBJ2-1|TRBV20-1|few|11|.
CSPYSGNEQFF
TGCAGTCCTTATAGCGGCAATGAGCAGTTCTTC
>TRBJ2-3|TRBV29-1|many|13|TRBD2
CSLAGGTTDTQYF
TGCAGCCTAGCGGGTGGGACCACAGATACGCAGTATTTT
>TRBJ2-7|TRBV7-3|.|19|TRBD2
CASSSQTLGLAGESYEQYF
TGTGCCAGCAGCTCTCAGACTCTTGGACTAGCGGGCGAATCCTACGAGCAGTACTTC
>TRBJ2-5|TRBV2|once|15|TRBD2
CASSDEREGIETQYF
TGTGCCAGCAGTGATGAGCGGGAGGGCATTGAGACCCAGTACTTC
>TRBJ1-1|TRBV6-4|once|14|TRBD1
CASSDGRQGTRTFF
TGTGCCAGCAGTGACGGCCGACAGGGCACACGAACTTTCTTT
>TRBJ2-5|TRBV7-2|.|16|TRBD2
CASSVSGTSGPRTQYF
TGTGCCAGCAGTGTATCCGGGACTAGCGGCCCCCGGACCCAGTACTTC
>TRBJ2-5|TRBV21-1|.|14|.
CASSGRWWGETQYF
TGTGCCAGCAGCGGAAGGTGGTGGGGAGAGACCCAGTACTTC
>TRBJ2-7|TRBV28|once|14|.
CASSLRGVGSEQYF
TGTGCCAGCAGTTTGAGAGGCGTAGGGTCTGAGCAGTACTTC
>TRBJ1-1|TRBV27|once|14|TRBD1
CASSGQGRNTEAFF
TGTGCCAGCAGTGGACAGGGGCGGAACACTGAAGCTTTCTTT
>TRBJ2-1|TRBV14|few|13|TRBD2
CASSHHLAGEQFF
TGTGCCAGCAGCCACCACCTAGCGGGGGAGCAGTTCTTC
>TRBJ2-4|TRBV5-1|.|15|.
CASSLTGHSRGEQYF
TGCGCCAGCAGTTTAACGGGACATTCGAGGGGTGAGCAGTACTTC
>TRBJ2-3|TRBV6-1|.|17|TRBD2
CASSEVGLAGGTNTQYF
TGTGCCAGCAGTGAAGTAGGACTAGCGGGGGGAACGAATACGCAGTATTTT
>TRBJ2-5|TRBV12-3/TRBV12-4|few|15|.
CASSFAGGGHNEQYF
TGTGCCAGCAGTTTCGCGGGTGGAGGGCACAATGAGCAGTACTTC
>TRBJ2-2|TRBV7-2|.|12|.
CASSLVHGELFF
TGTGCCAGCAGCTTAGTTCACGGGGAGCTGTTTTTT
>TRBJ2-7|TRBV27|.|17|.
CASTNTGRGHGSYEQYF
TGTGCCAGCACTAACACCGGGAGGGGGCATGGGTCCTACGAGCAGTACTTC
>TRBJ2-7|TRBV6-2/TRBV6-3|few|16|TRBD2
CASSYSRLANSYEQYF
TGTGCCAGCAGTTACTCTCGACTAGCGAACTCCTACGAGCAGTACTTC
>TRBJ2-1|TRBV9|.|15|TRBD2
CASSEAGRTYNEQFF
TGTGCCAGCAGCGAAGCGGGACGCACCTACAATGAGCAGTTCTTC
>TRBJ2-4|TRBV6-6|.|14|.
CASSLVRTGPPEYF
TGTGCCAGCAGCCTCGTTCGAACAGGCCCGCCGGAGTACTTC
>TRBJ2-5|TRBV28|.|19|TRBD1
CASSLSLHITRQGAGEQYF
TGTGCCAGCAGTTTAAGCCTTCATATTACGAGGCAGGGGGCTGGTGAGCAGTACTTC
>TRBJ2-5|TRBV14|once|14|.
CASRPMGGKETQYF
TGTGCCAGCAGACCCATGGGCGGAAAAGAGACCCAGTACTTC